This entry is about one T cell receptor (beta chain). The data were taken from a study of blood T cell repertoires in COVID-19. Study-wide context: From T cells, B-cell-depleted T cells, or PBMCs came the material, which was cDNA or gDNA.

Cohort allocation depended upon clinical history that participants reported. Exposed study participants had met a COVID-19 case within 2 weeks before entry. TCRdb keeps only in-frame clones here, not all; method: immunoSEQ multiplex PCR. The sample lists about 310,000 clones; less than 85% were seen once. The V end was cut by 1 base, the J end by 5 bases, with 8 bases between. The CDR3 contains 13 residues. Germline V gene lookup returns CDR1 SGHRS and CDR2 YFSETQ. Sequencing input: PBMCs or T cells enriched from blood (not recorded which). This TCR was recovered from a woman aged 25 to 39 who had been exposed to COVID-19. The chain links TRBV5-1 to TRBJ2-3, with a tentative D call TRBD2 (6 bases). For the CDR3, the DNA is TGCGCCAGCAGCTTGCCGGAGGGAGATACGCAGTATTTT. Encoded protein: CASSLPEGDTQYF.